This T cell receptor beta chain was retrieved from a study of blood T cell repertoires in COVID-19. Germline V gene lookup returns CDR1 SGHRS and CDR2 YFSETQ. CDR3 size: 16 residues. The trim removed 5 bases at V and 0 bases at J, leaving 5 bases unmatched. This clone was recorded once. Profiling relied on immunoSEQ multiplex PCR, and the TCRdb table lists in-frame clones only, not all of them. Here the sample spans over 90,000 clones, 90% being singletons. Sequencing used peripheral blood. This receptor was taken from a man aged 45-65 years with acute or convalescent COVID-19. The rearrangement uses TRBV5-1 and TRBJ1-6; TRBD1 matches at 7 bases. The CDR3 DNA reads as TGCGCCAGCAGGGGACAGCTGAGCTCCTATAATTCACCCCTCCACTTT. Protein: CASRGQLSSYNSPLHF.